This TCR beta chain was observed in a study of a mutant IDH1 vaccine in newly diagnosed glioma. Across the study: Averaging approximately 42 years of age, treated patients were about 60% male and around 40% female.

The time point here: week 23, last vaccination. The study gave 300 ug of mutant IDH1 20-mer peptide per vaccine dose, with topical imiquimod. Sequenced by immunoSEQ multiplex PCR; TCRdb stores in-frame clones only, minus some. In the table there are tens of thousands of clones, around 76% of which are singletons. V lost 4 bases and J 7 bases, leaving 17 bases between the germline ends. CDR1 is MNHNS, CDR2 SASEGT, per germline. This CDR3 comprises 15 residues. Comments on this clone: The antigen is unknown.

This TCR came from a woman aged 40 to 50 with glioma. Some clones in this sample may be carry-over from other donors' samples. The chain links TRBV6-1 to TRBJ2-1; D is perhaps TRBD1 (6 bases). The sample in question was PBMCs, obtained from a glioma patient whose treatment included an IDH1 peptide vaccine. The chain's CDR3 is CASSAGTTRINEQFF. The CDR3 DNA reads as TGTGCCAGCAGTGCCGGGACAACGAGGATTAATGAGCAGTTCTTC.